This note documents a single TCR beta chain sequence. Its antigen is unknown. Cells classed as naive CD8+ T cells were CD45RO-CCR7+CD27+CD95-. This CDR3 spans 15 amino acids. CDR1 and CDR2 from the germline V gene are SQVTM and ANQGSEA. The data were taken from a study of CXCR3-negative and CXCR3-positive naive CD8 T cells. Findings of the study overall: Post-cryopreservation CXCR3 expression was partly diminished, and the bulk of assays employed fresh PBMCs. Between one naive subset and the other, surface CD5 was comparable, and TCR strength was inferred from TRB CDR3 properties. CXCR3-positive naive cells had more hydrophobic TRB CDR3s than CXCR3-negative naive cells. Naive cells that were CXCR3-negative or CXCR3-positive used TRBV-TRBJ genes alike, while memory cells diverged.

UMI-labeled 5' RACE TRB cDNA libraries were prepared from the cells. TCRdb reprocessed the 5' RACE reads and keeps a single row for each CDR3 protein, giving no DNA. The sample yields 140,000 to 150,000 distinct CDR3 sequences, of which the top ten take up roughly 0.27%. This sequence was found in a human donor in good health. Some clones in this sample may be carry-over from other donors' samples. This rearrangement joins TRBV29-1 to TRBJ2-7; absent DNA, TCRdb's TRBD1 call cannot be checked. Sequences were obtained from naive CXCR3+ CD8+ T cells from blood. The subset is: CD45RO-CCR7+CD27+CD95- naive CD8+ T cells expressing CXCR3 (TNR3+). CDR3 loop: CSVVPRGQDSYEQYF.